This is a list of T cell receptor beta chains from one sample in a study of identical twins. TCRdb processed the 5' RACE reads anew with MiXCR; each CDR3 protein has one entry. The table has fewer than 350,000 distinct CDR3 sequences, more than 6.5% seen once. The data were also submitted as part of a second study, on yellow fever vaccine responses in identical twins.

The sequencing input was memory (CD45RO+) T cells sorted from blood. The source is a woman aged 18-35 years in good health. Each CDR3 is given with its conserved first and last residue. Fields, in order: D gene, J gene, clone size, V gene, CDR3 protein, CDR3 DNA. D genes are given only for firm matches. A clone size is listed for some rows: how often the clone was seen (once, few, many), or a class if it is expanded.

D gene: TRBD1
J gene: TRBJ1-1
clone size: few
V gene: TRBV28
CDR3 protein: CASSSGTDINTEAFF
CDR3 DNA: TGTGCCAGCAGCTCCGGGACAGATATTAACACTGAAGCTTTCTTT

D gene: .
J gene: TRBJ1-2
clone size: .
V gene: TRBV3-1
CDR3 protein: CASSQTAVNGYTF
CDR3 DNA: TGTGCCAGCAGCCAAACGGCAGTTAATGGCTACACCTTC

D gene: .
J gene: TRBJ2-4
clone size: .
V gene: TRBV20-1
CDR3 protein: CSAREDQMKNIQYF
CDR3 DNA: TGCAGTGCTAGAGAGGACCAGATGAAGAACATTCAGTACTTC

D gene: .
J gene: TRBJ2-2
clone size: few
V gene: TRBV7-6
CDR3 protein: CASSLVYIGGELFF
CDR3 DNA: TGTGCCAGCAGCTTAGTATACATTGGCGGGGAGCTGTTTTTT

D gene: .
J gene: TRBJ2-2
clone size: .
V gene: TRBV11-2
CDR3 protein: CASSFGGGPGPTGELFF
CDR3 DNA: TGTGCCAGCAGCTTTGGAGGGGGCCCGGGGCCCACCGGGGAGCTGTTTTTT

D gene: .
J gene: TRBJ1-2
clone size: many
V gene: TRBV6-1
CDR3 protein: CASSPGLAPNYGYTF
CDR3 DNA: TGTGCCAGCAGTCCGGGCCTGGCTCCTAACTATGGCTACACCTTC

D gene: .
J gene: TRBJ1-1
clone size: .
V gene: TRBV12-3/TRBV12-4
CDR3 protein: CASSLLSTRGNTEAFF
CDR3 DNA: TGTGCCAGCAGTTTACTTTCGACCCGCGGGAACACTGAAGCTTTCTTT

D gene: .
J gene: TRBJ1-6
clone size: many
V gene: TRBV5-1
CDR3 protein: CASSLGLKDAYNSPLHF
CDR3 DNA: TGCGCCAGCAGCTTGGGTTTGAAAGATGCCTATAATTCACCCCTCCACTTT

D gene: TRBD2
J gene: TRBJ2-1
clone size: .
V gene: TRBV6-1
CDR3 protein: CASRGGLAGEVRGDEQFF
CDR3 DNA: TGTGCCAGCAGGGGAGGGCTAGCGGGAGAGGTTCGGGGGGATGAGCAGTTCTTC

D gene: .
J gene: TRBJ2-7
clone size: .
V gene: TRBV29-1
CDR3 protein: CSPTEAHESFGYEQYF
CDR3 DNA: TGCAGCCCCACTGAGGCCCACGAATCGTTTGGCTACGAGCAGTACTTC

D gene: .
J gene: TRBJ1-3
clone size: few
V gene: TRBV9
CDR3 protein: CASSTLTASSGNTIYF
CDR3 DNA: TGTGCCAGCAGCACCCTGACAGCCAGCTCTGGAAACACCATATATTTT

D gene: TRBD1
J gene: TRBJ1-3
clone size: few
V gene: TRBV6-1
CDR3 protein: CASRTGTGGKSGNTIYF
CDR3 DNA: TGTGCCAGCAGAACCGGGACAGGGGGGAAAAGTGGAAACACCATATATTTT

D gene: .
J gene: TRBJ1-5
clone size: .
V gene: TRBV11-3
CDR3 protein: CASSLSGVDQPQHF
CDR3 DNA: TGTGCCAGCAGCTTAAGTGGTGTAGATCAGCCCCAGCATTTT

D gene: .
J gene: TRBJ2-2
clone size: few
V gene: TRBV27
CDR3 protein: CASRVGTNTGELFF
CDR3 DNA: TGTGCCAGCAGGGTGGGAACGAACACCGGGGAGCTGTTTTTT

D gene: .
J gene: TRBJ2-5
clone size: many
V gene: TRBV5-1
CDR3 protein: CASSLNWGKETQYF
CDR3 DNA: TGCGCCAGCAGCTTGAACTGGGGGAAAGAGACCCAGTACTTC

D gene: .
J gene: TRBJ2-1
clone size: many
V gene: TRBV20-1
CDR3 protein: CSARVGRDYNEQFF
CDR3 DNA: TGCAGTGCTAGAGTTGGGAGAGATTACAATGAGCAGTTCTTC

D gene: .
J gene: TRBJ2-1
clone size: .
V gene: TRBV7-9
CDR3 protein: CASTGGLSSYNEQFF
CDR3 DNA: TGTGCCAGCACGGGGGGCCTGAGCTCCTACAATGAGCAGTTCTTC

D gene: .
J gene: TRBJ2-7
clone size: many
V gene: TRBV7-8
CDR3 protein: CASSPRGGVGEQYF
CDR3 DNA: TGTGCCAGCAGCCCAAGGGGGGGGGTCGGGGAGCAGTACTTC

D gene: TRBD2
J gene: TRBJ2-1
clone size: .
V gene: TRBV7-3
CDR3 protein: CASSLTYGGAGDEQFF
CDR3 DNA: TGTGCCAGCAGCTTAACGTACGGGGGGGCGGGAGACGAGCAGTTCTTC

D gene: TRBD2
J gene: TRBJ2-2
clone size: .
V gene: TRBV5-1
CDR3 protein: CASSSLAGSGTGELFF
CDR3 DNA: TGCGCCAGCAGCTCTTTAGCGGGGTCGGGCACCGGGGAGCTGTTTTTT

D gene: TRBD2
J gene: TRBJ2-5
clone size: .
V gene: TRBV18
CDR3 protein: CASSPPSSGGETQYF
CDR3 DNA: TGTGCCAGCTCACCACCCTCTAGCGGGGGAGAGACCCAGTACTTC